The next 5 T cell receptor beta chains were all read from a single sample in a study of graft-versus-host responses after intestinal transplantation. Sequencing was performed with immunoSEQ multiplex PCR; in TCRdb, only in-frame clones are kept and a portion is missing. The sample shows just under 30,000 clones, around 80% of them seen only once. Processing was applied to graft tissue in order to liberate intraepithelial and lamina propria lymphocytes. Specimen: ileum tissue, collected 98 days after intestinal transplantation. The receptors originated from a human patient who received an intestinal transplant, so some T cells may come from the graft donor.

V and J are TRBV7-8 and TRBJ1-6; 7 bases fit TRBD1. V trimming: 5 bases; J trimming: 7 bases; junction bases outside the gene matches: 11. Per the germline V gene, CDR1 is SGHVS and CDR2 is FQNEAQ. The length of the CDR3 is 16 residues. In DNA form, the CDR3 reads TGTGCCAGCAGCCTGGAGCCGGGACAGTCGAATTCACCCCTCCACTTT. Its translation: CASSLEPGQSNSPLHF. The whole variable domain, remainder taken from reference TRBV7-8 and TRBJ1-6, is GAGVSQSPRYKVAKRGQDVALRCDPISGHVSLFWYQQALGQGPEFLTYFQNEAQLDKSGLPSDRFFAERPEGSVSTLKIQRTQQEDSAVYLCASSLEPGQSNSPLHFGNGTRLTVT.

The V call is TRBV25-1, the J call TRBJ2-7; D call uncertain. The CDR3 is 11 residues long. V gave up 3 bases and J gave up 3 bases, with 3 bases separating them. Germline values: CDR1 MGHDK, CDR2 SYGVNS. This CDR3 reads CASSDVYEQYF. The CDR3 bases are TGTGCCAGCAGTGACGTCTACGAGCAGTACTTC.

The rearrangement uses TRBV7-3 and TRBJ1-1, with D possibly TRBD1 on 5 matching bases. Trimming left V 5 bases short and J 1 base short, with 17 bases between. The germline V gene has CDR1 SGHTA and CDR2 FQGTGA. CDR3 length: 16 residues. In nucleotides, the CDR3 is TGTGCCAGCAGCGCGCCCGGGCGAGGGGCGAACACTGAAGCTTTCTTT. Translating gives CASSAPGRGANTEAFF. Using reference TRBV7-3 and TRBJ1-1 for the parts outside the CDR3, the full variable domain is GAGVSQTPSNKVTEKGKYVELRCDPISGHTALYWYRQSLGQGPEFLIYFQGTGAADDSGLPNDRFFAVRPEGSVSTLKIQRTERGDSAVYLCASSAPGRGANTEAFFGQGTRLTVV.

The V and J genes are TRBV7-8 and TRBJ2-2, with D possibly TRBD1 on 8 matching bases. Germline-derived CDR1 and CDR2 are SGHVS and FQNEAQ. The CDR3 has 19 amino acids. Trimming removed 2 bases from V and 0 bases from J, with 19 bases in between. The CDR3 reads CASSLRPYRGGPNTGELFF. The CDR3 DNA reads TGTGCCAGCAGCTTACGACCCTACAGGGGGGGACCGAACACCGGGGAGCTGTTTTTT.

The genes are TRBV4-1 and TRBJ1-1; D is perhaps TRBD1 (6 bases). This CDR3 has 14 amino acids. V lost 5 bases, J lost 6 bases, and 16 bases lay in between. CDR1 and CDR2 (germline): MGHRA, YSYEKL. CDR3 sequence (DNA): TGCGCCAGCAGCTCAAAAGGGGGGGCAGCTGAAGCTTTCTTT. Its protein is CASSSKGGAAEAFF.